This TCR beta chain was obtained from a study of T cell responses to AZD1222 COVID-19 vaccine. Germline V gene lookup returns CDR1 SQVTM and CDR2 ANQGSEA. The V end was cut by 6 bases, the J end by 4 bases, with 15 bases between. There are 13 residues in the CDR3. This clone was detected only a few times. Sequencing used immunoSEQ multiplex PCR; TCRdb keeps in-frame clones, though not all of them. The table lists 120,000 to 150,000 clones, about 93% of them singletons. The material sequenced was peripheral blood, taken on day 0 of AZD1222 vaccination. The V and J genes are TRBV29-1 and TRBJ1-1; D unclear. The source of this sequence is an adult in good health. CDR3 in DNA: TGCAGCGTCAGGTACCTTACGAGCACTGAAGCTTTCTTT. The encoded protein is CSVRYLTSTEAFF.